The 16 T cell receptor beta chains below were found in one sample sequenced in a study of blood T cells in healthy people across ages. Next came a second PCR, run for roughly 6 to 11 cycles, which used a sample-barcoded 5' primer along with a J-beta primer mix. TCRdb ran MiXCR on the 5' RACE reads and lists one entry per CDR3 protein. Of 850,000 to 1,100,000 distinct CDR3 sequences listed, 35% to 40% are singletons. The sample comprised blood. The receptors come from a man younger than 35 in good health.

The V call is TRBV6-5, the J call TRBJ2-2, with TRBD1 identical over 9 bases. The CDR3 runs to 18 residues. Unmatched junction bases numbered 6, after V lost 1 base and J lost 0 bases. Germline assignment: CDR1 MNHEY and CDR2 SVGAGI. The CDR3 bases are TGTGCCAGCAGTTACTGGGGACAGGGTCGCGCGAACACCGGGGAGCTGTTTTTT. This encodes CASSYWGQGRANTGELFF.

This clonotype appeared a few times. The chain links TRBV4-2 to TRBJ1-4; 10 bases line up with TRBD1. The CDR3 consists of 16 residues. Germline trimming cut 0 bases from V and 8 bases from J; bases unmatched to any gene: 6. Germline V gene sequence: CDR1 LGHNA, CDR2 YNFKEQ. For the CDR3, the DNA is TGTGCCAGCAGCCAAGACTGGGACAGGGGAAAGGAAAAACTGTTTTTT. Its translation: CASSQDWDRGKEKLFF.

This clonotype was detected only a few times. The chain is built from TRBV20-1 and TRBJ1-5, with a tentative D call TRBD1 (6 bases). Trimming shortened V by 5 bases and J by 0 bases, and 8 bases separated the two germline ends. Germline CDR1 is DFQATT and CDR2 is SNEGSKA (reference sequence). The CDR3 has 13 residues. CDR3 sequence reads: CSAAGDSNQPQHF. The CDR3 DNA follows: TGCAGTGCTGCAGGGGATAGCAATCAGCCCCAGCATTTT.

The chain combines TRBV2 with TRBJ2-1, with 10 bases lining up with TRBD1. The CDR3 is 14 amino acids. J was trimmed by 8 bases and V by 8 bases; bases with no gene match: 9. CDR1 is SNHLY and CDR2 is FYNNEI in the germline V gene. DNA of the CDR3: TGTGCCAGCCCCCATAGGGACAGGGGCGATGAGCAGTTCTTC. Translating it yields CASPHRDRGDEQFF.

The genes are TRBV4-3 and TRBJ1-4; D is possibly TRBD1 (6 bases). Trimming removed 0 bases from V and 3 bases from J, with 14 bases in between. Germline CDR1 LGHNA, CDR2 YSLEER. The CDR3 runs 17 residues. CDR3: CASSQEFSGGPNEKLFF. CDR3 nucleotide sequence: TGCGCCAGCAGCCAAGAATTCTCGGGGGGCCCTAATGAAAAACTGTTTTTT.

The chain joins TRBV7-2 to TRBJ2-2, with 7 bases lining up with TRBD2. With V trimmed by 5 bases and J by 1 base, 13 bases remained unmatched. The CDR3 contains 18 residues. Germline CDR1 reads SGHTA; CDR2 reads FQGNSA. CDR3 residues: CASSLQLLAMGNTGELFF. CDR3 in DNA: TGTGCCAGCAGCCTTCAATTACTAGCGATGGGGAACACCGGGGAGCTGTTTTTT.

This clonotype appeared many times. The chain links TRBV7-2 to TRBJ2-5; D is unclear. The CDR3 is made up of 11 amino acids. Germline values: CDR1 SGHTA, CDR2 FQGNSA. V lost 5 bases, J lost 12 bases, and 13 bases lay in between. CDR3 amino acids: CASSPRFMKYF. CDR3 nucleotides: TGTGCCAGCAGCCCCCGGTTTATGAAGTACTTC.

V usage is TRBV5-4 and J usage is TRBJ1-2; D is possibly TRBD1 (6 bases). CDR1 is SGHNT, CDR2 YYREEE, per germline (reference sequence). Trimming left V 4 bases short and J 5 bases short, with 21 bases between. CDR3 length equals 16 residues. The CDR3 sequence: CASSRQDMGIFYGYTF. The CDR3 DNA reads TGTGCCAGCAGCCGACAGGACATGGGAATCTTTTATGGCTACACCTTC.

This clonotype was detected a few times. The chain employs TRBV2 and TRBJ1-2, with TRBD1 as a possible D gene (5 bases). Looked up from germline, CDR1 is SNHLY and CDR2 is FYNNEI. The germline V and J ends were trimmed by 8 bases and 8 bases, with 24 bases remaining between them. This CDR3 region has 15 residues. CDR3 coding DNA: TGTGCCAGCCCGACCCCGGGCCTCAAGGGACCCGGCTACACCTTC. Its protein is CASPTPGLKGPGYTF.

The chain has TRBV3-1 and TRBJ1-1, with D uncertain. Trimming took off 4 bases at V and 5 bases at J, with 14 bases between the two ends. The length of the CDR3 is 14 residues. CDR1 and CDR2 (germline): LGHDT, YNNKEL (reference sequence). Written as DNA, the CDR3 is TGTGCCAGCAGCCCTGCGACAACGAGGACTGAAGCTTTCTTT. Protein sequence: CASSPATTRTEAFF.

The chain recombines TRBV2 with TRBJ1-2; D gene ambiguous. Germline V CDR1 and CDR2: SNHLY, FYNNEI. CDR3 length: 12 amino acids. V was shortened by 4 bases and J by 4 bases, with 7 bases between the two germline ends. DNA for the CDR3: TGTGCCAGCAGTGTGGTCGGCTATGGCTACACCTTC. The encoded protein is CASSVVGYGYTF. Full variable domain (rest looked up from reference TRBV2 and TRBJ1-2): EPEVTQTPSHQVTQMGQEVILRCVPISNHLYFYWYRQILGQKVEFLVSFYNNEISEKSEIFDDQFSVERPDGSNFTLKIRSTKLEDSAMYFCASSVVGYGYTFGSGTRLTVV.

This clonotype was recorded a few times. This rearrangement joins TRBV12-3 or TRBV12-4 to TRBJ1-1, with TRBD1 matching 7 bases. The ends lost 5 bases at V and 3 bases at J; junction bases unmatched: 6. The CDR3 runs to 14 residues. This CDR3 reads CASSRQGPYTEAFF. The CDR3 bases are TGTGCCAGCAGTAGACAGGGTCCCTACACTGAAGCTTTCTTT.

The chain links TRBV6-6 to TRBJ1-6; 8 positions agree with TRBD1. V gave up 6 bases and J gave up 9 bases; unmatched junction bases: 4. CDR1 and CDR2 (germline): MNHNY, SVGAGI (reference sequence). The CDR3 is 13 amino acids. The chain's CDR3 is CASRDRAPSPLHF. Here the CDR3 DNA reads TGTGCCAGCAGGGACAGGGCTCCTTCACCCCTCCACTTT.

The table lists this clonotype with a few counts. The V call is TRBV7-2, the J call TRBJ1-2, with D tentatively TRBD1 (6 bases). The CDR3 runs to 16 residues. Germline V CDR1 and CDR2: SGHTA, FQGNSA. V was clipped by 4 bases and J by 8 bases, with 23 bases between them. CDR3: CASSSEPGTPLGGYTF. DNA for the CDR3: TGTGCCAGCAGCTCAGAACCTGGGACACCCCTCGGAGGCTACACCTTC.

The chain links TRBV13 to TRBJ1-2, with 8 nucleotides matching TRBD1. The V gene's germline CDR1 is PRHDT and CDR2 FYEKMQ (reference sequence). This CDR3 comprises 19 residues. Trimming removed 5 bases from V and 3 bases from J; junction bases left unmatched: 20. The DNA for the CDR3 is TGTGCCAGCAGCGGGACGAACACACCCCATCAACAGGGGGACTATGGCTACACCTTC. As protein: CASSGTNTPHQQGDYGYTF.

The V call is TRBV6-2 or TRBV6-3, the J call TRBJ2-7; 9 bases match TRBD1. The germline V gene has CDR1 MNHEY and CDR2 SVGEGT. V lost 5 bases to trimming and J lost 2 bases; unmatched junction nucleotides: 4. This CDR3 comprises 14 residues. CDR3 loop: CASSGTGKTYEQYF. CDR3 sequence (DNA): TGTGCCAGCAGTGGGACAGGGAAAACCTACGAGCAGTACTTC.